The clone carrying this T cell receptor (beta chain) was observed at least ten times. This CDR3 is 13 amino acids long. Trimming cost V 4 bases and J 1 base, with 6 bases left between them. The data were obtained in a study of blood T cells in healthy people across ages. Using a J-beta primer mix together with a sample-barcoded 5' primer, a second PCR was run for roughly 6 to 12 cycles. Each CDR3 protein gets one entry after TCRdb re-called the 5' RACE reads with MiXCR. The table records some 790,000 distinct CDR3 sequences, more than 25% of them present only once. The sequenced material came from blood. The chain links TRBV12-3 or TRBV12-4 to TRBJ2-3; no reliable D call. The clonotype was recovered from an elderly woman in good health. Here the CDR3 DNA reads TGTGCCAGCAGTTCAGATCGCACAGATACGCAGTATTTT. Translated: CASSSDRTDTQYF.